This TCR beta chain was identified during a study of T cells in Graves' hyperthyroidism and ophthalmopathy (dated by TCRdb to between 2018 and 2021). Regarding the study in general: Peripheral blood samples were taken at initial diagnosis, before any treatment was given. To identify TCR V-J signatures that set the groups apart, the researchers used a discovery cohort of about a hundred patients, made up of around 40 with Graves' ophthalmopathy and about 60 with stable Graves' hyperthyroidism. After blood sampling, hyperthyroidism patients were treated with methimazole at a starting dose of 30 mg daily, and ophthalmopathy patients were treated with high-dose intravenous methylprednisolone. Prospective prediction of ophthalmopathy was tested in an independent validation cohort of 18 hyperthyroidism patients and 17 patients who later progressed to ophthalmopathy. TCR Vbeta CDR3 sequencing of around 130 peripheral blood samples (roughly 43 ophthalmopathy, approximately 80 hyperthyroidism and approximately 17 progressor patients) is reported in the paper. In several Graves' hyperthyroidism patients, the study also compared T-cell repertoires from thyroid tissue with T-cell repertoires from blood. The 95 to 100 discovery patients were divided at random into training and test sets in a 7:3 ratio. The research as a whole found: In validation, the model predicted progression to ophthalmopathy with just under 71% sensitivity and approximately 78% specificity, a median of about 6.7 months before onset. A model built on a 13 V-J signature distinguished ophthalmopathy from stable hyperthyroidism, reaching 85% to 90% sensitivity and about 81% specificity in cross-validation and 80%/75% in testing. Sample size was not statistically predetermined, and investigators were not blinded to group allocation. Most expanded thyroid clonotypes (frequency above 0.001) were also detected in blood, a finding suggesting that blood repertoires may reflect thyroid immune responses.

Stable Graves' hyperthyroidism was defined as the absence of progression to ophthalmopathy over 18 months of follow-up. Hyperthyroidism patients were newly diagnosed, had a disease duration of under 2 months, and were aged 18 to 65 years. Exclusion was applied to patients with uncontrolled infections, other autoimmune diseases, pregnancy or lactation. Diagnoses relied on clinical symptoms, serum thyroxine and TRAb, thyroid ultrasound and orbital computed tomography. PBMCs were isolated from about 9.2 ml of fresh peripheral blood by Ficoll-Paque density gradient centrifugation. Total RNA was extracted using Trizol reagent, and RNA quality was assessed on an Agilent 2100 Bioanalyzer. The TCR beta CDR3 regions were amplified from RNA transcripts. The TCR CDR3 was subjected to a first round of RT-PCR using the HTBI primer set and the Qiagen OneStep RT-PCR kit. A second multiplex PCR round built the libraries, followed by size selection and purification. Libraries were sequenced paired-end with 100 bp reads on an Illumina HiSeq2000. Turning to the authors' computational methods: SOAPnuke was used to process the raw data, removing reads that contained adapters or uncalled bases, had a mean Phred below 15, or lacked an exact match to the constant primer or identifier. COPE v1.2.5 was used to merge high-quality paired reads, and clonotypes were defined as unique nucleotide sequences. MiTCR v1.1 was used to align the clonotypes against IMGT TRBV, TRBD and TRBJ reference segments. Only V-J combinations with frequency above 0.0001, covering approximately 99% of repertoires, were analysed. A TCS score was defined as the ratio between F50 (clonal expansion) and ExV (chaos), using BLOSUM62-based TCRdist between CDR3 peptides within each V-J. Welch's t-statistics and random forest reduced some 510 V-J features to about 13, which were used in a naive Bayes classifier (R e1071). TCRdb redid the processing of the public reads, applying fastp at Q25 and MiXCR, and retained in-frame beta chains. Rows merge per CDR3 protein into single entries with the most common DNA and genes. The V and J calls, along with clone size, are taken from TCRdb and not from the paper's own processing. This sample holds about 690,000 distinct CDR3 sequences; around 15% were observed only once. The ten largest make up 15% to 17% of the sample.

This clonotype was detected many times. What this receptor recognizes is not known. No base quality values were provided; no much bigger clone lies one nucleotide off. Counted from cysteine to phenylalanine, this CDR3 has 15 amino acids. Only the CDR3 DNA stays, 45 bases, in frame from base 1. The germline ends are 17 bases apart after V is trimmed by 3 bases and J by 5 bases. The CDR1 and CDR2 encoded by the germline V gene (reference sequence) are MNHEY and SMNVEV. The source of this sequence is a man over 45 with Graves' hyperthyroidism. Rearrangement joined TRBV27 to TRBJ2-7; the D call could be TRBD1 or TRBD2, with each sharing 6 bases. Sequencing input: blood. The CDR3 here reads CASSFIGGGANEQYF. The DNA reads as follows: TGTGCCAGCAGTTTTATAGGGGGAGGAGCCAACGAGCAGTACTTC.